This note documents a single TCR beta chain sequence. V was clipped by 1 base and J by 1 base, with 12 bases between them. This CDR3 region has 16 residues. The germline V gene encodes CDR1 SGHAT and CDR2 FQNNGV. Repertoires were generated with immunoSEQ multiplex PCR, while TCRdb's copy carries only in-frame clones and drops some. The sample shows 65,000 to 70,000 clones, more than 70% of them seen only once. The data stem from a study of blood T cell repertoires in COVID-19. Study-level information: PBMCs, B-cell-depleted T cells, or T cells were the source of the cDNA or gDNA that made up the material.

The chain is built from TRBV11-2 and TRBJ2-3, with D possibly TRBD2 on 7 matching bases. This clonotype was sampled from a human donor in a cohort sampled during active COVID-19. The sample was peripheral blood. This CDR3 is CASSLGRGAGTDTQYF. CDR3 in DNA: TGTGCCAGCAGCTTAGGTCGGGGGGCAGGCACAGATACGCAGTATTTT. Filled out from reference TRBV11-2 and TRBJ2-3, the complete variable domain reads EAGVAQSPRYKIIEKRQSVAFWCNPISGHATLYWYQQILGQGPKLLIQFQNNGVVDDSQLPKDRFSAERLKGVDSTLKIQPAKLEDSAVYLCASSLGRGAGTDTQYFGPGTRLTVL.